This T cell receptor delta chain was recorded in a study of γδ T cells in repeated Plasmodium falciparum infection. The wider study: Four controlled malaria infections with P. falciparum NF54 spanned 644 days. Sampling occurred at baseline, pre-infection for selected infections, and 21 days post-infection. Study findings and constraints: Compared with Australian children, Malian Vdelta2-negative repertoires seemed more clonal, less diverse, less shared.

Bulk repertoires came from Vgamma9/Vdelta2+ or Vdelta2-negative gammadelta T cells flow-sorted from PBMC. The CDR3 extends over 14 amino acids. The germline CDR1 and CDR2 sequences are GEAIGNYY and EKD. TCRdb reprocessed the multiplex PCR reads using CATT. The sample holds over 45,000 delta-chain clones, 1.5% to 2% seen once. Points on this clone: Its target is unknown. TCRdb's protein, taken from a much larger clone, differs from this DNA's translation at residue 12, likely owing to a read error; the protein displayed comes from the DNA.

What was sequenced was gamma-delta T cells from blood. The sequence derives from a pool of human donors (malaria-infected and uninfected, not separated). The V gene is given as TRDV2, and no J gene call is available. For the CDR3, the DNA is TGTGCCTGTGACACCATTACTGGGACAGCACAATTCTTCTTT. It encodes CACDTITGTAQFFF.